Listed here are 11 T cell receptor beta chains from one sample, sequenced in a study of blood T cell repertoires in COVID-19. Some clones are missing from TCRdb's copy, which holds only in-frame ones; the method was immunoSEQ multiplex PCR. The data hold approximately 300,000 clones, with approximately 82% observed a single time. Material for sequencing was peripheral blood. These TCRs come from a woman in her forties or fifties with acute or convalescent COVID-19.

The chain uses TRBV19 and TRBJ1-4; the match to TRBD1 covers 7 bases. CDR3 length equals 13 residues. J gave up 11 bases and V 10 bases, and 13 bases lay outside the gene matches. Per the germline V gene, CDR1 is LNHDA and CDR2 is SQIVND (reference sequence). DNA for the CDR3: TGTGCCACCCTGGGACAAAAGACAGGGAAACTGTTTTTT. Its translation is CATLGQKTGKLFF. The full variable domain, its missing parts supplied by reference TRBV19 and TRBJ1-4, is DGGITQSPKYLFRKEGQNVTLSCEQNLNHDAMYWYRQDPGQGLRLIYYSQIVNDFQKGDIAEGYSVSREKKESFPLTVTSAQKNPTAFYLCATLGQKTGKLFFGSGTQLSVL.

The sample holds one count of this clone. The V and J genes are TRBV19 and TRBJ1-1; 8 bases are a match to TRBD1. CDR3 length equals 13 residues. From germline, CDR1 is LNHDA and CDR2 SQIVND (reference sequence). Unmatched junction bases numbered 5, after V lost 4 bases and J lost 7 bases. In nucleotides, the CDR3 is TGTGCCAGTAGTAGTTTGACAGGGGTTGAAGCTTTCTTT. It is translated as CASSSLTGVEAFF.

The CDR3 sequence: CASGDPYQYGRTQYF. CDR3 in DNA: TGCGCCAGCGGCGATCCCTATCAATATGGGAGGACCCAGTACTTC. The chain uses TRBV10-2 and TRBJ2-5, with D possibly being TRBD2 (5 bases). This CDR3 contains 15 residues. The germline V gene has CDR1 WSHSY and CDR2 SAAADI. V shed 8 bases and J shed 7 bases, with 23 bases lying between them.

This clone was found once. The CDR3 spells CASSGQGVTYEQYF. The CDR3 DNA follows: TGTGCCAGCAGTGGACAGGGGGTCACCTACGAGCAGTACTTC. The chain is built from TRBV2 and TRBJ2-7, with TRBD1 identical over 9 bases. This CDR3 has 14 amino acids. Germline lookup yields CDR1 SNHLY and CDR2 FYNNEI. J lost 2 bases, V lost 4 bases, and 3 bases had no gene match.

The CDR3 sequence: CASSSSDRSNEKLFF. CDR3 sequence (DNA): TGTGCCAGCAGTTCGTCGGACAGGAGTAATGAAAAACTGTTTTTT. V and J are TRBV6-2 or TRBV6-3 and TRBJ1-4, with 7 bases identical to TRBD1. Looked up from germline, CDR1 is MNHEY and CDR2 is SVGEGT. V shed 4 bases and J 4 bases; nucleotides not matched to a gene: 6. The CDR3 is 15 amino acids.

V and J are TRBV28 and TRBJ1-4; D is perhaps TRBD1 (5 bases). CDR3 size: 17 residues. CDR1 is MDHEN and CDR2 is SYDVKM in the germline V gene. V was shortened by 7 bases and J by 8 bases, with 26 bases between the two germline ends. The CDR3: CASNSLRGAGMDEKLFF. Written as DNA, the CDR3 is TGTGCCAGCAATTCCCTGAGGGGCGCGGGGATGGACGAAAAACTGTTTTTT.

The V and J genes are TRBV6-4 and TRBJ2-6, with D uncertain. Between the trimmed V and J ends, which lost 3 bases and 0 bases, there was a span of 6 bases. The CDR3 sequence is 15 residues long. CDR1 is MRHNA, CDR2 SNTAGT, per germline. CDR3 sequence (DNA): TGTGCCAGCAGTGAAGAGGCCTCTGGGGCCAACGTCCTGACTTTC. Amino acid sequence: CASSEEASGANVLTF.

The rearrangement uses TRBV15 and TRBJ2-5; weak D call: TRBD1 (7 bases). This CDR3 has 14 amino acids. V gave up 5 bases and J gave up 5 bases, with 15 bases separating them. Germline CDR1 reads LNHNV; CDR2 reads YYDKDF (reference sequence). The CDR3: CATSRAGGRETQYF. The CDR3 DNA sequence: TGTGCCACCAGCCGCGCAGGGGGGCGGGAGACCCAGTACTTC.

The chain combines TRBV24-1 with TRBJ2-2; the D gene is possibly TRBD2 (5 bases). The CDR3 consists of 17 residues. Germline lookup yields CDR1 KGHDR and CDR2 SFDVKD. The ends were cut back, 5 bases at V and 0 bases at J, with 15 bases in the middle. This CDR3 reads CATSGAAGVANTGELFF. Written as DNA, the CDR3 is TGTGCCACCAGTGGGGCGGCCGGGGTCGCGAACACCGGGGAGCTGTTTTTT.

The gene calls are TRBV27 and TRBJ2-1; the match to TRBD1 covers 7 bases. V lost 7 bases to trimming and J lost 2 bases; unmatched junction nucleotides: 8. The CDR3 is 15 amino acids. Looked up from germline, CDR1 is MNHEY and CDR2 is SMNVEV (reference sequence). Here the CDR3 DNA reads TGTGCCAGCACCCAGTGGACAGGAGCCTACAATGAGCAGTTCTTC. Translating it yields CASTQWTGAYNEQFF.

The CDR3 loop reads CATAGLADEQYF. CDR3 in DNA: TGTGCCACCGCGGGACTCGCTGACGAGCAGTACTTC. V gene TRBV2 combines with J gene TRBJ2-7; D might be TRBD2 (6 bases). Germline V lookup: CDR1 SNHLY, CDR2 FYNNEI. The CDR3 is made up of 12 amino acids. V was clipped by 10 bases and J by 5 bases, with 15 bases between them. The full variable domain, rest sourced from reference TRBV2 and TRBJ2-7, is EPEVTQTPSHQVTQMGQEVILRCVPISNHLYFYWYRQILGQKVEFLVSFYNNEISEKSEIFDDQFSVERPDGSNFTLKIRSTKLEDSAMYFCATAGLADEQYFGPGTRLTVT.